This T cell receptor (beta chain) was sequenced during a study of shared clonotypes between healthy human individuals. Study details: CD4 naive and memory got three plates each, CD8 naive two, CD8 memory one.

Germline lookup yields CDR1 SQVTM and CDR2 ANQGSEA. This CDR3 spans 12 amino acids. Trimming removed 4 bases from V and 2 bases from J, with 9 bases in between. Turning to this clone: Other nucleotide sequences in the sample specify the same CDR3.

Profiling relied on immunoSEQ multiplex PCR, and the TCRdb table lists in-frame clones only, not all of them. This table holds millions of clones, 85% to 95% found once. The sequencing input was naive CD4+ T cells sorted from blood. The subset is: CD45RA+ positively selected. The sequence derives from a young man in good health. The chain combines TRBV29-1 with TRBJ2-7; D not resolved. CDR3: CSVGDGPYEQYF. As DNA, the CDR3 is TGCAGCGTTGGGGATGGTCCCTACGAGCAGTACTTC.